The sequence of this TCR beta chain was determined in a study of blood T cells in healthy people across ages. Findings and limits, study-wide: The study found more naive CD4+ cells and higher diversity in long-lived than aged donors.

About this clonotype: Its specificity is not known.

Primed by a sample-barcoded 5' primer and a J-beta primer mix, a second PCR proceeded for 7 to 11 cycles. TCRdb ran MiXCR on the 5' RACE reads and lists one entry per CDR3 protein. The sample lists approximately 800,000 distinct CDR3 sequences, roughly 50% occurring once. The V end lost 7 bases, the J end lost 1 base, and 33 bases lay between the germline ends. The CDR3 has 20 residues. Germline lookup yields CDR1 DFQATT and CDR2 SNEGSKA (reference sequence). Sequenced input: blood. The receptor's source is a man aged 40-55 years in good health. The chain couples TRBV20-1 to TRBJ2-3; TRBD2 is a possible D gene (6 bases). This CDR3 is CSVSCPSSPRGRPGTDTQYF. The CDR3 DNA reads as TGCAGTGTCTCATGCCCTTCATCGCCGCGGGGACGCCCCGGCACAGATACGCAGTATTTT.